The sequence of this T cell receptor beta chain was determined in a study of T cells in Graves' hyperthyroidism and ophthalmopathy. Whole-study results and caveats: A model of 13 V-J features distinguished ophthalmopathy from stable hyperthyroidism. Most clonotypes expanded in the thyroid (above 0.001) were also present in blood.

Authors of the study amplified TCR beta CDR3 regions from RNA transcripts. Researchers ran a first-round RT-PCR on the TCR CDR3 using the HTBI primer set. TCRdb called the multiplex PCR reads again in MiXCR, with one record for every CDR3 protein. The table lists 500,000 to 600,000 distinct CDR3 sequences, approximately 20% of them singletons. This clonotype showed up just a few times. Its specificity is not known. Disease duration was under 3 months in the ophthalmopathy patients, who also had a Clinical Activity Score of at least 3 and a NOSPECS grade of at least 4. This TCR derives from a man aged 40-50 years with Graves' ophthalmopathy. Material for sequencing was blood.

The CDR3 DNA reads TGTGCCAGCGGAGCGGGAGCTTCTACAGATACGCAGTATTTT. This gives the protein CASGAGASTDTQYF. This sequence joins TRBV27 and TRBJ2-3; 8 bases are a match to TRBD2. With V trimmed by 8 bases and J by 3 bases, 7 bases remained unmatched. This CDR3 region has 14 residues. Looked up from germline, CDR1 is MNHEY and CDR2 is SMNVEV (reference sequence).